A selection of T cell receptor beta chains follows, all from one sample in a study of blood T cell repertoires in COVID-19. Method: immunoSEQ multiplex PCR; TCRdb's copy keeps in-frame clones and lacks some. The table includes about 73,000 clones, over 70% detected once. Sequencing was carried out using peripheral blood. These receptors all stem from a man older than 75 with active or convalescent COVID-19. CDR3s include the opening cysteine and the closing phenylalanine or tryptophan. A D gene is named only where the DNA matches it firmly. Some rows have no size entry. The others give once, few or many, or a class for an expanded clone.

CASSQDRATGELFF,TGTGCCAGCAGTCAAGACAGGGCGACCGGGGAGCTGTTTTTT,TRBJ2-2,14,TRBD1,TRBV27,.
CASSQTYNEQFF,TGTGCCAGCAGCCAAACTTACAATGAGCAGTTCTTC,TRBJ2-1,12,.,TRBV3-1/TRBV3-2,.
CAWSPGTGGQPQHF,TGTGCCTGGAGTCCCGGGACAGGGGGTCAGCCCCAGCATTTT,TRBJ1-5,14,TRBD1,TRBV30,.
CAWSVNSGSYEQYF,TGTGCCTGGAGTGTAAATTCGGGCTCCTACGAGCAGTACTTC,TRBJ2-7,14,.,TRBV30,.
CASSPGQGMTQYF,TGTGCCAGCAGCCCGGGACAGGGGATGACCCAGTACTTC,TRBJ2-5,13,TRBD1,TRBV11-3,.
CASSPVGQDLNQPQHF,TGTGCCAGCAGCCCGGTGGGACAGGACCTCAATCAGCCCCAGCATTTT,TRBJ1-5,16,TRBD1,TRBV6-6,.
CAGSSRLAGGPSYEQYF,TGTGCCGGCAGTTCCCGACTAGCGGGGGGTCCATCCTACGAGCAGTACTTC,TRBJ2-7,17,TRBD2,TRBV27,.
CASSLAGGGNVYTF,TGTGCCAGCAGCTTAGCGGGAGGTGGTAACGTCTACACCTTC,TRBJ1-2,14,.,TRBV7-9,.
CASSPSQGKAYEQYF,TGTGCCAGCTCACCATCTCAGGGAAAAGCTTACGAGCAGTACTTC,TRBJ2-7,15,.,TRBV18,.
CASSPWGQGIYNSPLHF,TGTGCCAGCTCCCCTTGGGGACAGGGGATCTATAATTCACCCCTCCACTTT,TRBJ1-6,17,TRBD1,TRBV4-2,few
CASSPVWEPYEQYF,TGTGCCAGCAGTCCCGTGTGGGAGCCCTACGAGCAGTACTTC,TRBJ2-7,14,.,TRBV6-5,.
CASSGLVKNIQYF,TGTGCCAGCAGTGGACTAGTGAAAAACATTCAGTACTTC,TRBJ2-4,13,TRBD2,TRBV3-1/TRBV3-2,.
CAISEGGQSYNEQFF,TGTGCCATCAGTGAGGGTGGACAGAGCTACAATGAGCAGTTCTTC,TRBJ2-1,15,.,TRBV10-3,.
CASSEGRQSSNEQFF,TGTGCCAGTAGTGAGGGCCGTCAAAGCTCCAATGAGCAGTTCTTC,TRBJ2-1,15,.,TRBV19,.
CASSLGPGTSGVETQYF,TGCGCCAGCAGCTTGGGCCCCGGGACTAGCGGGGTGGAGACCCAGTACTTC,TRBJ2-5,17,TRBD2,TRBV5-1,.
CASSPGRRSYNEQFF,TGTGCCAGCTCACCAGGCCGCCGCTCCTACAATGAGCAGTTCTTC,TRBJ2-1,15,.,TRBV18,.
CASSPLAGQSYEQYF,TGTGCCAGCTCACCGTTGGCAGGGCAATCCTACGAGCAGTACTTC,TRBJ2-7,15,.,TRBV18,.
CASSSGQPYNEQFF,TGCGCCAGCAGCTCGGGACAGCCCTACAATGAGCAGTTCTTC,TRBJ2-1,14,TRBD1,TRBV5-1,.
CASSPPASPPYGYTF,TGTGCCAGCTCACCACCGGCCTCTCCCCCCTATGGCTACACCTTC,TRBJ1-2,15,.,TRBV18,.
CASRGGQGIDGYTF,TGTGCCAGCAGGGGGGGACAGGGGATCGATGGCTACACCTTC,TRBJ1-2,14,TRBD1,TRBV7-9,.
CASSPGQGIHEQYF,TGTGCCAGCAGCCCCGGACAGGGGATCCACGAGCAGTACTTC,TRBJ2-7,14,TRBD1,TRBV5-4,.
CASSFTQTGEGKAFF,TGTGCCAGCAGTTTCACCCAGACAGGGGAGGGAAAAGCTTTCTTT,TRBJ1-1,15,TRBD1,TRBV28,.
CASSLTSGRDTQYF,TGTGCCAGCAGCTTAACTAGCGGGAGAGATACGCAGTATTTT,TRBJ2-3,14,TRBD2,TRBV7-2,.
CATGYNEQFF,TGTGCCACCGGTTACAATGAGCAGTTCTTC,TRBJ2-1,10,.,TRBV19,.
CASRKSLNNEQFF,TGTGCCAGCAGAAAATCCTTAAACAATGAGCAGTTCTTC,TRBJ2-1,13,.,TRBV6-5,.
CASSPGVPGTGGAVDSYEQYF,TGTGCCAGCAGCCCGGGGGTTCCCGGGACAGGGGGCGCGGTAGATTCCTACGAGCAGTACTTC,TRBJ2-7,21,TRBD1,TRBV3-1/TRBV3-2,.
CASSSRSVNTEAFF,TGTGCCAGCAGTTCGCGGAGCGTGAACACTGAAGCTTTCTTT,TRBJ1-1,14,.,TRBV6-5,.
CASSRGEPYEQYF,TGCGCCAGCAGCCGCGGGGAGCCCTACGAGCAGTACTTC,TRBJ2-7,13,.,TRBV5-1,once
CATSRDPGHINTGELFF,TGTGCCACCAGCAGGGACCCGGGACACATCAACACCGGGGAGCTGTTTTTT,TRBJ2-2,17,.,TRBV15,.
CASSPLQGRQETQYF,TGTGCCAGCAGCCCCCTACAGGGACGCCAAGAGACCCAGTACTTC,TRBJ2-5,15,.,TRBV14,.
CASSQNRGSYNEQFF,TGTGCCAGCAGCCAAAACCGGGGGTCCTACAATGAGCAGTTCTTC,TRBJ2-1,15,.,TRBV11-2,.
CASSQGRRGFAGNTIYF,TGCGCCAGCAGCCAAGGTCGCAGGGGATTCGCTGGAAACACCATATATTTT,TRBJ1-3,17,.,TRBV4-1,.
CASTLDREETQYF,TGTGCCAGCACCCTCGACAGGGAAGAGACCCAGTACTTC,TRBJ2-5,13,TRBD1,TRBV2,.
CASSEGQGDINTQYF,TGCGCCAGCAGTGAGGGGCAGGGGGACATAAATACGCAGTATTTT,TRBJ2-3,15,TRBD1,TRBV10-1,.
CASTGAWDNEQFF,TGTGCCAGCACTGGGGCGTGGGACAATGAGCAGTTCTTC,TRBJ2-1,13,.,TRBV2,.
CASSQAGAKNIQYF,TGTGCCAGCAGCCAAGCAGGGGCCAAAAACATTCAGTACTTC,TRBJ2-4,14,.,TRBV3-1/TRBV3-2,.
CAWRTIRGTSGNTIYF,TGTGCCTGGAGGACAATAAGGGGGACCTCTGGAAACACCATATATTTT,TRBJ1-3,16,.,TRBV30,few
CASSQRGGPQHF,TGTGCCAGCAGCCAGAGAGGCGGGCCCCAGCATTTT,TRBJ1-5,12,.,TRBV6-5,.
CASRVGQGVFGNQPQHF,TGTGCCAGTAGGGTGGGACAGGGGGTGTTTGGCAATCAGCCCCAGCATTTT,TRBJ1-5,17,TRBD1,TRBV19,.
CASMIGQGATGELFF,TGTGCCAGTATGATAGGACAGGGGGCCACCGGGGAGCTGTTTTTT,TRBJ2-2,15,TRBD1,TRBV19,.
CASRGGGQGTDTQYF,TGTGCCAGCAGAGGCGGGGGGCAAGGCACAGATACGCAGTATTTT,TRBJ2-3,15,TRBD2,TRBV6-5,.
CASSLARAGELFF,TGTGCCAGCAGCTTGGCGAGGGCCGGGGAGCTGTTTTTT,TRBJ2-2,13,.,TRBV5-4,.
CASSSGTAVSNYGYTF,TGTGCCAGTAGTTCCGGGACAGCAGTCTCTAACTATGGCTACACCTTC,TRBJ1-2,16,TRBD1,TRBV19,few
CASSTRQGDRETQYF,TGTGCCAGCAGCACCAGACAGGGGGATCGGGAGACCCAGTACTTC,TRBJ2-5,15,TRBD1,TRBV5-4,.
CASSNLFSGGTYEQYF,TGTGCCAGTAGTAACCTTTTTTCTGGGGGGACCTACGAGCAGTACTTC,TRBJ2-7,16,.,TRBV19,once
CASSLIGLSTNTGELFF,TGTGCCAGCAGCTTAATCGGGTTATCCACGAACACCGGGGAGCTGTTTTTT,TRBJ2-2,17,.,TRBV7-2,.
CASSPTGGGETQYF,TGTGCCAGCAGCCCGACAGGGGGTGGGGAGACCCAGTACTTC,TRBJ2-5,14,TRBD1,TRBV11-3,.
CASSERTVNQPQHF,TGTGCCAGCAGTGAACGTACAGTTAATCAGCCCCAGCATTTT,TRBJ1-5,14,.,TRBV6-1,.
CASSEYEPGGGYTF,TGTGCCAGCAGTGAATATGAGCCAGGGGGAGGCTACACCTTC,TRBJ1-2,14,TRBD1,TRBV25-1,.
CASSYSEQGNQPQHF,TGTGCCAGCAGTTACTCCGAACAGGGCAATCAGCCCCAGCATTTT,TRBJ1-5,15,.,TRBV6-5,.
CASSLGDSGYTF,TGTGCCAGCAGCCTTGGAGATTCTGGCTACACCTTC,TRBJ1-2,12,.,TRBV7-8,few
CASSRAPGLPNEKLFF,TGCGCCAGCAGCCGGGCCCCGGGACTGCCTAATGAAAAACTGTTTTTT,TRBJ1-4,16,.,TRBV4-1,.
CASSPGQGWSETQYF,TGTGCCAGCAGCCCCGGACAGGGGTGGTCAGAGACCCAGTACTTC,TRBJ2-5,15,TRBD1,TRBV5-8,once
CASNSNGQGAYEQYF,TGCGCCAGCAATTCAAACGGACAGGGGGCATACGAGCAGTACTTC,TRBJ2-7,15,TRBD1,TRBV10-2,.
CASSLSGTGWGGYTF,TGTGCCAGCAGTTTATCAGGGACAGGGTGGGGCGGCTACACCTTC,TRBJ1-2,15,TRBD1,TRBV27,.
CASSAGQRSSQHF,TGTGCCAGCAGTGCGGGACAGAGGAGTTCCCAGCATTTT,TRBJ1-5,13,TRBD1,TRBV12-3/TRBV12-4,.
CAISEQRAGQPQHF,TGTGCCATCAGCGAACAGAGGGCGGGTCAGCCCCAGCATTTT,TRBJ1-5,14,.,TRBV10-3,.
CASSDDIAGEVNEQFF,TGTGCCAGCAGTGATGATATAGCGGGAGAGGTCAATGAGCAGTTCTTC,TRBJ2-1,16,TRBD2,TRBV2,.